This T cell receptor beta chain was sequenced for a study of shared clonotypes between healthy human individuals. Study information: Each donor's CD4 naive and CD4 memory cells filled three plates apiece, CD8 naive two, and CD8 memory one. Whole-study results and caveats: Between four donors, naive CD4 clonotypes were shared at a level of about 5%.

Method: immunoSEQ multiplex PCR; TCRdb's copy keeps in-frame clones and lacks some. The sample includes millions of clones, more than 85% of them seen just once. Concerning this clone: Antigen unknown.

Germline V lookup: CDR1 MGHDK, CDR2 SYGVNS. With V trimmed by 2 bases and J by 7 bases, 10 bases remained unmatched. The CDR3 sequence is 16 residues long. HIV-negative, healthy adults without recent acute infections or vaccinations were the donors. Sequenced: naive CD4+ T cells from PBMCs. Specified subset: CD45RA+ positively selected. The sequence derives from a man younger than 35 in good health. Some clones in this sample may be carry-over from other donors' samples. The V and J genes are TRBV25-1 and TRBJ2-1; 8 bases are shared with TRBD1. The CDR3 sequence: CASSEAGQGAKNEQFF. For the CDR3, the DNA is TGTGCCAGCAGTGAAGCGGGGCAGGGGGCGAAAAATGAGCAGTTCTTC.